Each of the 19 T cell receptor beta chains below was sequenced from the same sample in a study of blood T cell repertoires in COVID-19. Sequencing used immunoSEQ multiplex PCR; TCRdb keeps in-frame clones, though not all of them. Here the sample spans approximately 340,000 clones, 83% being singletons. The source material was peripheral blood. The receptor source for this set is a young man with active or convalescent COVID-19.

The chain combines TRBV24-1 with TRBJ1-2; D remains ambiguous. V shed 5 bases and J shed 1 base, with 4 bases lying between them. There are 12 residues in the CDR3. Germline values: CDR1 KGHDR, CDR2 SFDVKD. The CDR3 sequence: CATSAVNYGYTF. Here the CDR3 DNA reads TGTGCCACCAGTGCGGTTAACTATGGCTACACCTTC.

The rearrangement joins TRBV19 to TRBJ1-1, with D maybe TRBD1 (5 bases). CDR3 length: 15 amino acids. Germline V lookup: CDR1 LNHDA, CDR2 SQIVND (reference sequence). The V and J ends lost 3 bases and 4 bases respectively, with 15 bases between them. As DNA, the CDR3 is TGTGCCAGTAGTATTTGGAGGGGCGCGGCCACTGAAGCTTTCTTT. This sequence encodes CASSIWRGAATEAFF.

The chain's CDR3 is CASSVQGGADTQYF. The CDR3 nucleotides read TGTGCCAGCAGCGTGCAGGGAGGGGCAGATACGCAGTATTTT. This chain links TRBV9 with TRBJ2-3, with 7 bases that match TRBD2. The CDR3 runs 14 residues. The V gene's germline CDR1 is SGDLS and CDR2 YYNGEE. Trimming removed 2 bases from V and 4 bases from J; junction bases left unmatched: 4. The full variable domain, completed using reference TRBV9 and TRBJ2-3, is DSGVTQTPKHLITATGQRVTLRCSPRSGDLSVYWYQQSLDQGLQFLIQYYNGEERAKGNILERFSAQQFPDLHSELNLSSLELGDSALYFCASSVQGGADTQYFGPGTRLTVL.

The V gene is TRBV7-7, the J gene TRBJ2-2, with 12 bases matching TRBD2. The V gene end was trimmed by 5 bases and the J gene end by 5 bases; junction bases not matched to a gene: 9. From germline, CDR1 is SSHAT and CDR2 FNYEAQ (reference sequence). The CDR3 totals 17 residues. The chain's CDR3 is CASSKSLAGGRTGELFF. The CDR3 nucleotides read TGTGCCAGCAGCAAATCTCTAGCGGGGGGGCGAACCGGGGAGCTGTTTTTT.

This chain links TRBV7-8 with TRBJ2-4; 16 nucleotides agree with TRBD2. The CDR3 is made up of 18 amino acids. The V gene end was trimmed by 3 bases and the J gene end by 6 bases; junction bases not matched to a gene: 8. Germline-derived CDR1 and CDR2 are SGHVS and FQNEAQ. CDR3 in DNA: TGTGCCAGCAGCTTCGGGACTAGCGGGAGGGCCCGGGGAAACATTCAGTACTTC. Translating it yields CASSFGTSGRARGNIQYF.

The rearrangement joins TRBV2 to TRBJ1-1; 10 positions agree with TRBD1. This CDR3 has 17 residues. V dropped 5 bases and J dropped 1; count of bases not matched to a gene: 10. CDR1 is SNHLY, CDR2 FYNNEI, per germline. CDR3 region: CASSTTPGQGRNTEAFF. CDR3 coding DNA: TGTGCCAGCAGTACTACACCGGGACAGGGGAGGAACACTGAAGCTTTCTTT.

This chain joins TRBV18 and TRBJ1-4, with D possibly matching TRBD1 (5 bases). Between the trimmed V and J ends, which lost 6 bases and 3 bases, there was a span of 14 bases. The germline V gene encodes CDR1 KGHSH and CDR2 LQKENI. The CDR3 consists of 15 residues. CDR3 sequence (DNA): TGTGCCAGCTCCCAGCGTCAGGGATCTAATGAAAAACTGTTTTTT. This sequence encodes CASSQRQGSNEKLFF.

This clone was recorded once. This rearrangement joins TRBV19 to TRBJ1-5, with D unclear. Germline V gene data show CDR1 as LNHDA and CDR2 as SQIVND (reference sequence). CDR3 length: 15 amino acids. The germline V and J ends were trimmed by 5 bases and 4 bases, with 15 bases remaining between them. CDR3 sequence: CASSLVTPGNQPQHF. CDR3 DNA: TGTGCCAGTAGTTTGGTCACCCCGGGGAATCAGCCCCAGCATTTT.

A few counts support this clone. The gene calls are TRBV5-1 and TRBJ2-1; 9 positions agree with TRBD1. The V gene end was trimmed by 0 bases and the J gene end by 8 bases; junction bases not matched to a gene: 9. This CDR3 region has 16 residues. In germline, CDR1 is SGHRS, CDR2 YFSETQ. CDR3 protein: CASSLGPGTGLDEQFF. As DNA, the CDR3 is TGCGCCAGCAGCTTGGGGCCGGGGACAGGGTTAGATGAGCAGTTCTTC.

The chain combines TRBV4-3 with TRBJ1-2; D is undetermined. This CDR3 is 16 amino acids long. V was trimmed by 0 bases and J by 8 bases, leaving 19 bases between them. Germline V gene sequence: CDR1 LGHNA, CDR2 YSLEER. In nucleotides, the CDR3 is TGCGCCAGCAGCCAAGATATCCAGGTTCCCCTCTCCGGCTACACCTTC. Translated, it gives CASSQDIQVPLSGYTF.

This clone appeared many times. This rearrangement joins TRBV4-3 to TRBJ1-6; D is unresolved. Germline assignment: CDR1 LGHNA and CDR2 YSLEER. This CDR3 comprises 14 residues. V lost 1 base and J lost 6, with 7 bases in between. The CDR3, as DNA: TGCGCCAGCAGCCAAGGGTTGGCTAATTCACCCCTCCACTTT. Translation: CASSQGLANSPLHF.

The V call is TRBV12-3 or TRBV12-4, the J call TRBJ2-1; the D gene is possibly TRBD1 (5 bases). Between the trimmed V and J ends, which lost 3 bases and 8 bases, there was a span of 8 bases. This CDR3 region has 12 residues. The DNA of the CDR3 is TGTGCCAGCAGTTTTAGCAGGGATGAGCAGTTCTTC. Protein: CASSFSRDEQFF.

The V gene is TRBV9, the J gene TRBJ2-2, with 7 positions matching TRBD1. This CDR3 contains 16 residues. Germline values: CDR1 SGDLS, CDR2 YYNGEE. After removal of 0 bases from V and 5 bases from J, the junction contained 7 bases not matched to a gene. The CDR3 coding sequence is TGTGCCAGCAGCGTAGAAAGGGGGCAAGGGACCGGGGAGCTGTTTTTT. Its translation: CASSVERGQGTGELFF. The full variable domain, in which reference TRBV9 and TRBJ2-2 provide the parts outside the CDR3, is DSGVTQTPKHLITATGQRVTLRCSPRSGDLSVYWYQQSLDQGLQFLIQYYNGEERAKGNILERFSAQQFPDLHSELNLSSLELGDSALYFCASSVERGQGTGELFFGEGSRLTVL.

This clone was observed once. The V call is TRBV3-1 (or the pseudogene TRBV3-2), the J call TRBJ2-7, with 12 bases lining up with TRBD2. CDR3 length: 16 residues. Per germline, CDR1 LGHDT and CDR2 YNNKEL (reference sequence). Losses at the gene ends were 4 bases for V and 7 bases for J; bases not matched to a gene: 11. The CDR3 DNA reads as TGTGCCAGCAGCCCCAGGGGACTAGCGGGCTTCCGAGAGCAGTACTTC. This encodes CASSPRGLAGFREQYF.

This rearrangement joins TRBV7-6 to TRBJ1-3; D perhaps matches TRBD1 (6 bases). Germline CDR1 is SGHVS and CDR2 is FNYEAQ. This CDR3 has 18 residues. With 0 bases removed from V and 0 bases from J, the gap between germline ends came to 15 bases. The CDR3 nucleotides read TGTGCCAGCAGCTTAGCCATGACAGGCCCTAGCTCTGGAAACACCATATATTTT. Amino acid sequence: CASSLAMTGPSSGNTIYF.

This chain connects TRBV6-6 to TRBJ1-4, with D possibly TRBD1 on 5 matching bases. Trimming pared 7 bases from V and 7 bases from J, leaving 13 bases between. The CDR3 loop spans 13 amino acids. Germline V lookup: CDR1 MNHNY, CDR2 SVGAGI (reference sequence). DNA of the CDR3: TGTGCCAGCACTAAGGGCGGGGGTGAAAAACTGTTTTTT. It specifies CASTKGGGEKLFF.

The CDR3 bases are TGTGCCAGCAGCTTTAAAAGGGCCCCCGGGACAGGGAAGAATTCACCCCTCCACTTT. Its protein product is CASSFKRAPGTGKNSPLHF. J is TRBJ1-6 and V is TRBV7-8, with TRBD1 identical over 9 bases. J was trimmed by 7 bases and V by 3 bases; bases with no gene match: 16. Germline assignment: CDR1 SGHVS and CDR2 FQNEAQ. CDR3 size: 19 residues.

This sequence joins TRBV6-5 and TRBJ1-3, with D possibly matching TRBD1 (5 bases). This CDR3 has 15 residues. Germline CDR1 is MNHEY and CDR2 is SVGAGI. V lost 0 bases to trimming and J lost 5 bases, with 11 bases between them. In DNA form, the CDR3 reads TGTGCCAGCAGTTACTCGCAAGGGGCCCGAAACACCATATATTTT. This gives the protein CASSYSQGARNTIYF.

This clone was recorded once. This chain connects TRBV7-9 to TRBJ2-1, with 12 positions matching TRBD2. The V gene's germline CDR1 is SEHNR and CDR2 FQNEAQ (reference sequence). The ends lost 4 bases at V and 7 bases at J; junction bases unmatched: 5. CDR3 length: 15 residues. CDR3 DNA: TGTGCCAGCAGCTCCCTAGCGGGGGGGCGGAATGAGCAGTTCTTC. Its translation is CASSSLAGGRNEQFF.